This TCR beta chain was recorded in a study of shared clonotypes between healthy human individuals. Study results and caveats: Rarefaction showed that sequencing of sorted subsets was incomplete (despite large depth).

CD4+ cell separation produced CD45RA+ naive and CD45RA-negative memory subsets. The table lists this clone with a count of one. Its matching antigen is unknown. The CDR3 is 15 residues long. Looked up from germline, CDR1 is SGHRS and CDR2 is YFSETQ. V was cut by 4 bases and J by 2 bases, with 13 bases left in between. Measured with immunoSEQ multiplex PCR; TCRdb has only the in-frame clones, and not every one. Of over a million clones listed, roughly 95% are singletons. This chain links TRBV5-1 with TRBJ1-3; D gene uncertain. The sequenced sample consisted of naive CD4+ T cells sorted from blood. Specified subset: CD45RA+ positively selected. The clonotype comes from a man aged 25-45 years in good health. The CDR3: CASSPRRGPGNTIYF. In nucleotides, the CDR3 is TGCGCCAGCAGCCCGCGCCGGGGTCCTGGAAACACCATATATTTT.